The following is a T cell receptor (beta chain) sequence with its context. Its antigen is not identified. Amplification used 60 Vbeta primers and 13 Jbeta primers. Measured with immunoSEQ multiplex PCR; TCRdb has only the in-frame clones, and not every one. Its clone listing holds around 150,000 clones. This record comes from a study of cytomegalovirus exposure and HLA in healthy donors. About the study: Roughly 85 million unique TCRs from HLA-typed donors made up an early data release. Out of fewer than 400 genotyped donors, less than 90% belonged to the Caucasian-associated ancestry cluster.

Study-wide results and limits: Among TCR beta chains, those listed as cytomegalovirus-associated numbered roughly 150.

The CDR3 consists of 15 residues. The V and J ends lost 1 base and 8 bases, in that order; junction bases with no gene match: 7. Germline-derived CDR1 and CDR2 are SGHNT and YYREEE (reference sequence). The rearrangement joins TRBV5-4 to TRBJ2-1; 9 bases line up with TRBD2. The sample taken for sequencing was PBMCs. This TCR was sampled from a woman in her sixties or seventies in good health and CMV-seronegative. The CDR3 here is CASSLKGRGGDEQFF. The CDR3 DNA follows: TGTGCCAGCAGCTTGAAAGGGCGGGGGGGGGATGAGCAGTTCTTC.